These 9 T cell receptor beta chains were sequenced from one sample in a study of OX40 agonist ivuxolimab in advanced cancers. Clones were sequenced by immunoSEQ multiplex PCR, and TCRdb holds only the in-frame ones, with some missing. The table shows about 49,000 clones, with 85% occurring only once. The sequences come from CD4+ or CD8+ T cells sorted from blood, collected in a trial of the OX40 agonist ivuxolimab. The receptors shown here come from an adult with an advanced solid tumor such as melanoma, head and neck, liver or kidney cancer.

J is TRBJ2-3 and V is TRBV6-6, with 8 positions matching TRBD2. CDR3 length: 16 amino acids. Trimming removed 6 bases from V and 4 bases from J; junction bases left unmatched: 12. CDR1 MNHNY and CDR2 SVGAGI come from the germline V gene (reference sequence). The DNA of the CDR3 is TGTGCCAGCAGCCCTCTTTCGGGGGGGCGAGCAGATACGCAGTATTTT. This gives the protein CASSPLSGGRADTQYF.

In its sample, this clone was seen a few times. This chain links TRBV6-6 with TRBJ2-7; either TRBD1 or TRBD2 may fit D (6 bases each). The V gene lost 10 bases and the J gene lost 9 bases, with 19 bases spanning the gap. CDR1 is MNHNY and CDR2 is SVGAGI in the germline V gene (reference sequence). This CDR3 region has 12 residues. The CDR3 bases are TGTGCCACGGGGGCGGACGGCAGGAGGCAGTACGTC. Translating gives CATGADGRRQYV.

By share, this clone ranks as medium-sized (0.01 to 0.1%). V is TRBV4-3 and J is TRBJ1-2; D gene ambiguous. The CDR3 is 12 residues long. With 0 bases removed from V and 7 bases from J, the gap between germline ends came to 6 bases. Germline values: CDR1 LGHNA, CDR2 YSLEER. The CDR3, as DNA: TGCGCCAGCAGCCAAGATTACGGTGGCTACACCTTC. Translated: CASSQDYGGYTF.

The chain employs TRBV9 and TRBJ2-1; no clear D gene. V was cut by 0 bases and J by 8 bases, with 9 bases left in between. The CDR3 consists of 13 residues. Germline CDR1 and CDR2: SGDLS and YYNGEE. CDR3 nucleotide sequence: TGTGCCAGCAGCGTAGAAGGGTGGGATGAGCAGTTCTTC. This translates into CASSVEGWDEQFF.

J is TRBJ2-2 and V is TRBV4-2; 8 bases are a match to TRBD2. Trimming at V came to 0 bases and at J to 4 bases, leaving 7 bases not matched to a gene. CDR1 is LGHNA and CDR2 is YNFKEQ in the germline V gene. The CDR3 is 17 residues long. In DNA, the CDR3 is TGTGCCAGCAGCCAAGACGTGGTCGGGGGGGCCACCGGGGAGCTGTTTTTT. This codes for CASSQDVVGGATGELFF.

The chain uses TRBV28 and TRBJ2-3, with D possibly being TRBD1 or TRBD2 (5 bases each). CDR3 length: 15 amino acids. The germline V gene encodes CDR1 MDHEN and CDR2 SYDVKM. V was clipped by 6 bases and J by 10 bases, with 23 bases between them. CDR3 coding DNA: TGTGCCAGCAGACTCCCGGGACCCGGGACGACGTCGCAGTATTTT. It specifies CASRLPGPGTTSQYF. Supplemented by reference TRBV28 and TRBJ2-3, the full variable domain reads DVKVTQSSRYLVKRTGEKVFLECVQDMDHENMFWYRQDPGLGLRLIYFSYDVKMKEKGDIPEGYSVSREKKERFSLILESASTNQTSMYLCASRLPGPGTTSQYFGPGTRLTVL.

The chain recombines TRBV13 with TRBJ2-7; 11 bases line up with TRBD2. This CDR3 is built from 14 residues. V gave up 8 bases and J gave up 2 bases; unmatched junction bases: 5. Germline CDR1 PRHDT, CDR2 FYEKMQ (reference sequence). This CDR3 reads CASARLAGPYEQYV. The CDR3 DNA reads TGTGCCAGCGCCAGACTAGCGGGACCCTACGAGCAGTACGTC.

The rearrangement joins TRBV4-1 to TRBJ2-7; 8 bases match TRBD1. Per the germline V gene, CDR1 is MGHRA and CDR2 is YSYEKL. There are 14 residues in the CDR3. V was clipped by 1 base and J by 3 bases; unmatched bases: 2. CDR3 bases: TGCGCCAGCAGCCAAGGGACAGGGTACTACGAGCAGTACGTC. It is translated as CASSQGTGYYEQYV.

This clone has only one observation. CDR3 nucleotide sequence: TGTGCCAGTAGTATAGAAGGGGGAGAGCAGTTCTTC. Translation gives CASSIEGGEQFF. The chain uses TRBV19 and TRBJ2-1; D is possibly TRBD1 (6 bases). V was trimmed by 0 bases and J by 10 bases, leaving 7 bases between them. CDR1 and CDR2 (germline): LNHDA, SQIVND (reference sequence). The CDR3 totals 12 residues. Full variable domain (outside the CDR3, taken from reference TRBV19 and TRBJ2-1): DGGITQSPKYLFRKEGQNVTLSCEQNLNHDAMYWYRQDPGQGLRLIYYSQIVNDFQKGDIAEGYSVSREKKESFPLTVTSAQKNPTAFYLCASSIEGGEQFFGPGTRLTVL.